Below are 15 T cell receptor beta chains sequenced from a single sample in a study of blood T cell repertoires in COVID-19. Clones were read by immunoSEQ multiplex PCR, and TCRdb kept only the in-frame ones, dropping some. The sample contains more than 300,000 clones, approximately 89% of which appear only once. The material sequenced was peripheral blood. These receptors came from a woman younger than 45 with COVID-19, enrolled during active disease.

V usage is TRBV7-6 and J usage is TRBJ2-1; perhaps TRBD2 as D (5 bases). This CDR3 is built from 14 residues. Looked up from germline, CDR1 is SGHVS and CDR2 is FNYEAQ. Trimming stripped 5 bases from V and 2 bases from J, with 10 bases between. Here the CDR3 DNA reads TGTGCCAGCAGCCTCGGACTGACCTACAATGAGCAGTTCTTC. This sequence encodes CASSLGLTYNEQFF.

This clone was picked up one time. The gene calls are TRBV7-9 and TRBJ1-3; D is unclear. V lost 4 bases to trimming and J lost 0 bases, with 16 bases between them. The CDR3 totals 17 residues. The germline V gene encodes CDR1 SEHNR and CDR2 FQNEAQ (reference sequence). Here the CDR3 reads CASSSTVYMSSGNTIYF. For the CDR3, the DNA is TGTGCCAGCAGCTCGACTGTATACATGAGCTCTGGAAACACCATATATTTT.

The chain recombines TRBV6-1 with TRBJ2-1; a weak D match, TRBD2 (6 bases). The V and J ends lost 4 bases and 6 bases respectively, with 19 bases between them. The CDR3 length is 16 residues. The germline V gene encodes CDR1 MNHNS and CDR2 SASEGT. The CDR3 DNA is TGTGCCAGCAGTGCCCCAGCGGGCGGGTTTGGCAATGAGCAGTTCTTC. Protein: CASSAPAGGFGNEQFF.

The sample holds one count of this clone. The chain couples TRBV2 to TRBJ1-4; TRBD1 aligns across 8 bases. The CDR3 totals 14 residues. Trimming took 7 bases from V and 8 from J; bases not matched to a gene: 9. CDR1 is SNHLY, CDR2 FYNNEI, per germline. The CDR3 loop is CASNRQGRSEKLFF. CDR3 nucleotide sequence: TGTGCCAGCAATAGACAGGGGCGGTCGGAAAAACTGTTTTTT.

The CDR3 region has the DNA TGTGCCAGCAGCTCGACAGGTTTGCCCACTGAAGCTTTCTTT. This codes for CASSSTGLPTEAFF. The chain couples TRBV7-9 to TRBJ1-1, with D possibly matching TRBD1 (6 bases). The CDR3 loop spans 14 amino acids. Trimming cost V 4 bases and J 4 bases, with 13 bases left between them. The germline gives CDR1 SEHNR, CDR2 FQNEAQ (reference sequence).

The rearrangement links TRBV19 to TRBJ1-5; 12 bases agree with TRBD1. Trimming took 3 bases from V and 7 from J; bases not matched to a gene: 4. The CDR3 has 15 amino acids. Germline CDR1 reads LNHDA; CDR2 reads SQIVND (reference sequence). The CDR3 is CASSMGQGAGQPQHF. As DNA, the CDR3 is TGTGCCAGTAGTATGGGACAGGGGGCTGGGCAGCCCCAGCATTTT.

The chain uses TRBV27 and TRBJ1-1; 7 bases match TRBD1. V shed 6 bases, J shed 0 bases, and the junction held 7 bases outside the gene matches. Germline assignment: CDR1 MNHEY and CDR2 SMNVEV (reference sequence). CDR3 size: 15 residues. CDR3 DNA: TGTGCCAGCAGCCGGAGGGGGACAGTGAACACTGAAGCTTTCTTT. It specifies CASSRRGTVNTEAFF.

The chain uses TRBV6-5 and TRBJ2-1; 11 bases are a match to TRBD2. The CDR3 has 14 amino acids. V trimming: 6 bases; J trimming: 4 bases; junction bases outside the gene matches: 2. Germline CDR1 and CDR2: MNHEY and SVGAGI. The CDR3 protein is CASRPSGGYNEQFF. The CDR3 bases are TGTGCCAGCAGGCCTAGCGGGGGGTACAATGAGCAGTTCTTC.

This chain uses TRBV9 with TRBJ2-2; D not resolved. The CDR3 consists of 13 residues. V was clipped by 0 bases and J by 7 bases, with 7 bases between them. Per the germline V gene, CDR1 is SGDLS and CDR2 is YYNGEE. CDR3 DNA sequence: TGTGCCAGCAGCGTAGCCACGGGCGGGGAGCTGTTTTTT. The encoded protein is CASSVATGGELFF.

This chain connects TRBV24-1 to TRBJ2-3, with D maybe TRBD1 (5 bases). The CDR3 consists of 15 residues. Germline V gives CDR1 KGHDR, CDR2 SFDVKD. The ends were cut back, 0 bases at V and 3 bases at J, with 9 bases in the middle. The CDR3 loop reads CATSDLVKGTDTQYF. In DNA form, the CDR3 reads TGTGCCACCAGTGATTTGGTGAAGGGGACAGATACGCAGTATTTT.

Only a few counts were recorded for this clone. V gene TRBV5-6 combines with J gene TRBJ1-2; 10 nucleotides agree with TRBD1. Germline V gene sequence: CDR1 SGHDT, CDR2 YYEEEE. The length of the CDR3 is 14 residues. V was clipped by 6 bases and J by 3 bases; unmatched bases: 5. The CDR3 loop is CASIRTGGDYGYTF. CDR3 nucleotides: TGTGCCAGCATCCGGACAGGGGGAGACTATGGCTACACCTTC.

This chain joins TRBV21-1 and TRBJ1-5. TRBV21-1 is a pseudogene locus. CDR3 size: 13 residues. CDR3 DNA: TGTGCCAGGGGGGGGGAGTTCAATCAGCCCCAGCATTTT. Translation gives CARGGEFNQPQHF.

The chain is built from TRBV2 and TRBJ2-2; D perhaps matches TRBD1 (5 bases). The CDR3 contains 16 residues. Germline lookup yields CDR1 SNHLY and CDR2 FYNNEI. V was clipped by 0 bases and J by 1 base, with 9 bases between them. CDR3 region: CASSEAGQGNTGELFF. CDR3 DNA sequence: TGTGCCAGCAGTGAAGCGGGGCAGGGGAACACCGGGGAGCTGTTTTTT.

The gene calls are TRBV6-1 and TRBJ1-2, with TRBD1 as a possible D gene (6 bases). The CDR3 covers 16 residues. The V and J ends lost 2 bases and 4 bases respectively, with 17 bases between them. Per germline, CDR1 MNHNS and CDR2 SASEGT. The CDR3 protein is CASSEFGGVGPYGYTF. The CDR3, as DNA: TGTGCCAGCAGTGAATTTGGGGGCGTGGGACCCTATGGCTACACCTTC.

The chain has TRBV2 and TRBJ1-3; D is perhaps TRBD1 (6 bases). This CDR3 region has 15 residues. CDR1 SNHLY and CDR2 FYNNEI come from the germline V gene. The V end was cut by 8 bases, the J end by 0 bases, with 14 bases between. CDR3 loop: CASRGQIYSGNTIYF. The CDR3 DNA reads as TGTGCCAGCCGTGGACAGATTTACTCTGGAAACACCATATATTTT.